These 14 T cell receptor beta chains originate from one sample sequenced in a study of cytomegalovirus exposure and HLA in healthy donors (dated by TCRdb to about 2017). The method was the immunoSEQ multiplex PCR assay. For the multiplex PCR, a mixture combining 60 forward primers for TCR Vbeta segments and 13 reverse primers for TCR Jbeta segments was used. The immuneACCESS repertoire file appears here via TCRdb, limited to in-frame rearrangements. These files lack a portion of the clones; in checked studies, under half of the deficit traces to unresolved V genes, and the cause of the others is not known. This sample gives about 150,000 clones in total; 65% to 75% of them show up just once. The ten largest account for about 4.5% of the sample. The sequenced sample was PBMCs. Every receptor here comes from a man aged 55 to 70 in good health and CMV-seronegative.

This clone was observed a handful of times. The gene calls are TRBV29-1 and TRBJ2-2; 9 bases are shared with TRBD2. Trimming removed 2 bases from V and 2 bases from J; junction bases left unmatched: 3. CDR3 length equals 15 residues. Germline loops: CDR1 SQVTM, CDR2 ANQGSEA. CDR3 sequence reads: CSVELGLANTGELFF. As DNA, the CDR3 is TGCAGCGTTGAATTGGGACTAGCAAACACCGGGGAGCTGTTTTTT.

The sample holds a few counts of this clone. The chain links TRBV27 to TRBJ1-1; D is uncertain. The germline gives CDR1 MNHEY, CDR2 SMNVEV (reference sequence). The CDR3 covers 16 residues. Trimming removed 2 bases at V and 1 base at J, with 14 bases between. The CDR3 here is CASSLRGSSANTEAFF. CDR3 in DNA: TGTGCCAGCAGTTTACGGGGATCGTCTGCGAACACTGAAGCTTTCTTT.

The V and J genes are TRBV29-1 and TRBJ1-4, with TRBD1 as a possible D gene (5 bases). Germline V gene data show CDR1 as SQVTM and CDR2 as ANQGSEA. The CDR3 is 13 residues long. V dropped 2 bases and J dropped 8 bases, with 12 bases sitting between them. CDR3 coding DNA: TGCAGCGTTGAAACAGGCGGTGAAGAAAAACTGTTTTTT. Protein: CSVETGGEEKLFF.

In this sample, this clone turned up once. The chain has TRBV27 and TRBJ1-3, with D maybe TRBD1 (5 bases). The V gene's germline CDR1 is MNHEY and CDR2 SMNVEV (reference sequence). V was trimmed by 5 bases and J by 2 bases, leaving 16 bases between them. The CDR3 length is 16 residues. This CDR3 is CASSRDRGTTGNTIYF. The CDR3 nucleotides read TGTGCCAGCAGTAGAGACAGAGGTACTACTGGAAACACCATATATTTT.

The chain links TRBV7-9 to TRBJ1-1, with TRBD1 matching 8 bases. Germline values: CDR1 SEHNR, CDR2 FQNEAQ (reference sequence). The CDR3 spans 12 residues. Losses at the gene ends were 6 bases for V and 11 bases for J; bases not matched to a gene: 8. CDR3 coding DNA: TGTGCCAGCAGTCAACAGGGGGGGATGGCTTTCTTT. Amino acids: CASSQQGGMAFF.

In DNA form, the CDR3 reads TGTGCCAGTAGCCCCCGGGACTGGAACACCGGGGAGCTGTTTTTT. This encodes CASSPRDWNTGELFF. This sequence joins TRBV19 and TRBJ2-2, with D maybe TRBD2 (6 bases). CDR3 length equals 15 residues. V was pared by 6 bases and J by 1 base, with 12 bases between. Germline-derived CDR1 and CDR2 are LNHDA and SQIVND (reference sequence).

The rearrangement uses TRBV5-1 and TRBJ2-2; 13 bases are shared with TRBD2. V lost 3 bases, J lost 5 bases, and 4 bases stayed unmatched. Germline V CDR1 and CDR2: SGHRS, YFSETQ. CDR3 length equals 16 residues. As DNA, the CDR3 is TGCGCCAGCAGCTCCGGACTAGCGGGAGTAACCGGGGAGCTGTTTTTT. Its translation: CASSSGLAGVTGELFF.

The chain's CDR3 is CASSASAGRRTYYEQYF. The CDR3 region has the DNA TGTGCCAGCAGCGCTAGCGCGGGACGTCGGACCTACTACGAGCAGTACTTC. V and J are TRBV2 and TRBJ2-7; TRBD2 is a possible D gene (6 bases). The CDR3 length is 17 residues. Germline CDR1 and CDR2: SNHLY and FYNNEI. With 6 bases removed from V and 3 bases from J, the gap between germline ends came to 24 bases.

CDR3 in amino acids: CAISPGLAGGSLAKNIQYF. The CDR3 bases are TGTGCCATCAGTCCGGGACTAGCGGGAGGCAGTCTAGCCAAAAACATTCAGTACTTC. The chain is built from TRBV10-3 and TRBJ2-4; 15 bases agree with TRBD2. V dropped 5 bases and J dropped 0; count of bases not matched to a gene: 8. The CDR3 is made up of 19 amino acids. Germline CDR1 is ENHRY and CDR2 is SYGVKD.

This clone was picked up a small number of times. This chain links TRBV6-1 with TRBJ2-1, with 8 bases matching TRBD2. The V gene end was trimmed by 0 bases and the J gene end by 1 base; junction bases not matched to a gene: 14. This CDR3 has 20 residues. Per germline, CDR1 MNHNS and CDR2 SASEGT. This CDR3 reads CASSEAPSGSSMRSYNEQFF. The CDR3 nucleotides read TGTGCCAGCAGTGAAGCGCCTAGCGGGTCTTCAATGAGGTCCTACAATGAGCAGTTCTTC.

The chain employs TRBV6-5 and TRBJ2-7, with 7 bases identical to TRBD2. Germline CDR1 MNHEY, CDR2 SVGAGI. The CDR3 spans 13 residues. Losses at the gene ends were 8 bases for V and 0 bases for J; bases not matched to a gene: 4. The CDR3 bases are TGTGCCAGCGCTAAGCGGGACTCCTACGAGCAGTACTTC. Translated, it gives CASAKRDSYEQYF.

The genes are TRBV20-1 and TRBJ2-3; the D is unclear. Looked up from germline, CDR1 is DFQATT and CDR2 is SNEGSKA (reference sequence). The CDR3 spans 11 residues. V lost 5 bases, J lost 2 bases, and 5 bases lay in between. CDR3: CSAGPTDTQYF. The DNA for the CDR3 is TGCAGTGCTGGCCCCACAGATACGCAGTATTTT.

This chain links TRBV11-2 with TRBJ2-7; 11 bases map to TRBD2. The length of the CDR3 is 17 residues. Germline loops: CDR1 SGHAT, CDR2 FQNNGV. The junction had 11 bases not matched to a gene; V was cut back by 7 bases and J by 0 bases. The CDR3 region is CASTARATSGASYEQYF. DNA for the CDR3: TGTGCCAGCACCGCGAGGGCGACTAGCGGGGCCTCCTACGAGCAGTACTTC.

The gene calls are TRBV9 and TRBJ2-7; a weak D match, TRBD2 (5 bases). Germline CDR1 is SGDLS and CDR2 is YYNGEE. The ends were cut back, 0 bases at V and 0 bases at J, with 13 bases in the middle. This CDR3 region has 16 residues. CDR3 sequence (DNA): TGTGCCAGCAGCGTAGACGGTGGGAGTGACTCCTACGAGCAGTACTTC. This translates into CASSVDGGSDSYEQYF.